This T cell receptor (beta chain) was sequenced during a study of cytomegalovirus exposure and HLA in healthy donors. Study summary: The Caucasian-associated ancestry cluster contained 81% of the roughly 400 genotyped donors.

Study-level points and caveats: An assumption of roughly uniform sequencing depth across donors underlay the presence/absence analyses.

Germline V gene sequence: CDR1 MRHNA, CDR2 SNTAGT. The CDR3 loop spans 12 amino acids. The V and J ends lost 2 bases and 11 bases respectively, with 12 bases between them. The PCR had 60 Vbeta and 13 Jbeta primers. This table comes from immunoSEQ multiplex PCR, and its TCRdb copy is limited to in-frame clones, with some not included. The sample yields about 190,000 clones, roughly 80% seen once. Healthy individuals who donated bone marrow served as the donors. When sampled, the donors appeared nominally healthy, though they likely had unrecorded immune exposures. To note about this clone: No antigen is known for it.

The receptor was isolated from a woman younger than 45 in good health and CMV-seropositive. Input material: PBMCs. This chain joins TRBV6-4 and TRBJ1-1, with D possibly matching TRBD1 (6 bases). The CDR3 loop is CASSDTGRRAFF. The CDR3 DNA reads as TGTGCCAGCAGTGACACAGGGAGAAGGGCTTTCTTT.